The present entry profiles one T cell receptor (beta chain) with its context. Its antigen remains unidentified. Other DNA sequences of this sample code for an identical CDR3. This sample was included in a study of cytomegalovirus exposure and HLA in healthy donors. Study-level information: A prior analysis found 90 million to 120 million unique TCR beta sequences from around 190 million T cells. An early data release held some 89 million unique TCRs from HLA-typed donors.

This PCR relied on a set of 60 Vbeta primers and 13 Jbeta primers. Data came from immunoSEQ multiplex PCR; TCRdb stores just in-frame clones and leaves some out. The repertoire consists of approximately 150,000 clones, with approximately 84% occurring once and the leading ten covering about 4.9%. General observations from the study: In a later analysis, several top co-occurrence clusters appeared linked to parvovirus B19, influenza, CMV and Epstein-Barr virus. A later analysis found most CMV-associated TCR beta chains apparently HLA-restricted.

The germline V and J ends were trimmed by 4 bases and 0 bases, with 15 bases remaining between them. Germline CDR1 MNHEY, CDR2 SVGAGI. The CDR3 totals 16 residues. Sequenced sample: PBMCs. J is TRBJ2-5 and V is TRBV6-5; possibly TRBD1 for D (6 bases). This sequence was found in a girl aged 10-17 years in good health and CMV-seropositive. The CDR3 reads CASSSGQGTYQETQYF. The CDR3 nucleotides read TGTGCCAGCAGTTCTGGGCAGGGGACGTACCAAGAGACCCAGTACTTC.